A selection of T cell receptor beta chains follows, all from one sample in a study of CD8+CD57+ T cells in acquired aplastic anemia. TCRdb re-called the reads with MiXCR, one entry per CDR3 protein. The sample has 210,000 or so distinct CDR3 sequences, almost 50% seen once; the top ten hold 15% to 20%. The sequencing sample was made of sorted CD4+, CD8+, or CD8+CD57+ T cells (not recorded which) from PBMCs. The receptors were sampled from a human donor with aplastic anemia. Both conserved end residues are part of each CDR3.

V: TRBV5-5
J: TRBJ2-3
CDR3: CASSPGTATDTQYF

V: TRBV9
J: TRBJ1-1
CDR3: CASSTSSDTSEAFF

V: TRBV9
J: TRBJ1-6
CDR3: CASSTGTSGRQGGSPLHF

V: TRBV19
J: TRBJ2-2
CDR3: CASSSLTGGYTGELFF

V: TRBV3-1
J: TRBJ2-7
CDR3: CASSQDPLGYEQYF

V: TRBV19
J: TRBJ2-7
CDR3: CASSQQGGVYEQYF

V: TRBV19
J: TRBJ2-7
CDR3: CASSPRARGRLDEQYF

V: TRBV7-9
J: TRBJ1-1
CDR3: CASSPRQGVPEAFF

V: TRBV7-9
J: TRBJ2-7
CDR3: CASSFNRDHEQYF

V: TRBV7-3
J: TRBJ2-7
CDR3: CASSPREGPYEQYF

V: TRBV6-5
J: TRBJ1-2
CDR3: CASSYRGSNYGYTF

V: TRBV12-3/TRBV12-4
J: TRBJ1-1
CDR3: CASSPQGSVTEAFF

V: TRBV29-1
J: TRBJ2-3
CDR3: CSVVTRTDTQYF

V: TRBV13
J: TRBJ2-2
CDR3: CASSLGVSTGELFF

V: TRBV12-3/TRBV12-4
J: TRBJ1-3
CDR3: CASSTTGKGNTIYF

V: TRBV15
J: TRBJ1-3
CDR3: CATSREQSGTGSGNTIYF

V: TRBV4-3
J: TRBJ2-1
CDR3: CASSPRRQGWDNEQFF

V: TRBV18
J: TRBJ2-2
CDR3: CASSPRTGARNTGELFF

V: TRBV20-1
J: TRBJ1-5
CDR3: CSARVGVGPQHF

V: TRBV2
J: TRBJ2-1
CDR3: CASSRTSGGPNEQFF

V: TRBV20-1
J: TRBJ2-5
CDR3: CSAAASGGVRETQYF

V: TRBV5-4
J: TRBJ2-5
CDR3: CASSRDRGAEETQYF

V: TRBV24-1
J: TRBJ2-1
CDR3: CASSFSGGAVSEQFF

V: TRBV5-5
J: TRBJ2-7
CDR3: CASSWRLAGSAYEQYF

V: TRBV28
J: TRBJ1-6
CDR3: CASSLGTGSSPLHF

V: TRBV3-1
J: TRBJ1-2
CDR3: CASSQGEGRTYGYTF

V: TRBV9
J: TRBJ2-1
CDR3: CASSVVASGNEQFF

V: TRBV2
J: TRBJ2-5
CDR3: CASSSGPKETQYF

V: TRBV11-3
J: TRBJ1-2
CDR3: CASSPGPGDGYTF